Given below is one T cell receptor beta chain in context. The source of the sample is a study of blood T cell repertoires in COVID-19. The overall study: COVID-19 samples, acute and convalescent, were from the United States, Italy and Spain.

Libraries were prepared by immunoSEQ multiplex PCR; TCRdb keeps only in-frame clonotypes and omits some of them. Of 65,000 to 85,000 clones in the sample, 70% to 80% are singletons; the top ten hold around 5.8%. The CDR3 contains 16 residues. Germline lookup yields CDR1 KGHDR and CDR2 SFDVKD. The J segment lost 6 bases and the V segment lost 4 bases, leaving 8 bases of the junction unmatched. Material for sequencing was peripheral blood. The rearrangement links TRBV24-1 to TRBJ2-5; 12 bases match TRBD2. The receptor was derived from an elderly woman with active or convalescent COVID-19. The CDR3 loop reads CATSDPTSGGLKTQYF. Here the CDR3 DNA reads TGTGCCACCAGTGACCCGACTAGCGGGGGCCTGAAGACCCAGTACTTC.